This T cell receptor beta chain was sequenced during a study of T cells after yellow fever vaccination. General study findings and limits: Of the clonotypes, a small share occurred in both CD4 and CD8 compartments. The secondary response was weaker but peaked faster, day 5 versus 15. Any FACS-sorted repertoire could hold abundant clonotypes that contaminate it from the bulk population.

One entry per CDR3 protein, called by TCRdb with MiXCR from the 5' RACE reads. This table has hundreds of thousands of distinct CDR3 sequences, around 5.2% appearing once. V was shortened by 4 bases and J by 8 bases, with 12 bases between the two germline ends. Germline CDR1 is DFQATT and CDR2 is SNEGSKA (reference sequence). The CDR3 consists of 11 residues. A remark on this clonotype: Its cognate antigen is unknown.

The V and J genes are TRBV20-1 and TRBJ2-7; tentatively, D is TRBD2 (5 bases). The TCR was taken from a man in his late teens or twenties who received the YFV17D yellow fever vaccine. This specimen was CD4+ T cells sorted from PBMCs, taken on the day of the yellow fever booster vaccination. Written as DNA, the CDR3 is TGCAGTGCTAACCAGGCCGGGAAGCAGTACTTC. Amino acids: CSANQAGKQYF.